Presented here are 11 T cell receptor beta chains from one specimen sequenced in a study of CD8 T cells in Susac syndrome. When the RNA was reverse transcribed, random hexamers were used with an input of roughly 0.45 to 1 ug. One entry per CDR3 protein, called by TCRdb with MiXCR from the immunoSEQ multiplex PCR reads. The sample includes roughly 160,000 distinct CDR3 sequences, more than 90% seen only once; the top ten take 0.11% to 0.15%. Sequenced material: CD4+ T cells from PBMCs. These receptors were obtained from a human donor in good health.

The chain has TRBV11-2 and TRBJ2-5; no clear D. Trimming pared 1 base from V and 2 bases from J, leaving 8 bases between. The germline V gene encodes CDR1 SGHAT and CDR2 FQNNGV. CDR3 size: 14 residues. The CDR3 here is CASSLGRVQETQYF. For the CDR3, the DNA is TGTGCCAGCAGCTTAGGGCGAGTACAAGAGACCCAGTACTTC.

The gene calls are TRBV7-2 and TRBJ1-5; D not certain. The germline gives CDR1 SGHTA, CDR2 FQGNSA. The CDR3 has 17 residues. V lost 4 bases and J 0 bases, leaving 16 bases between the germline ends. CDR3 sequence reads: CASSSGWPPYSNQPQHF. As DNA, the CDR3 is TGTGCCAGCAGCTCCGGATGGCCACCGTATAGCAATCAGCCCCAGCATTTT.

The rearrangement uses TRBV5-1 and TRBJ2-6; D unclear. Trimming pared 4 bases from V and 0 bases from J, leaving 8 bases between. This CDR3 spans 15 amino acids. The V gene's germline CDR1 is SGHRS and CDR2 YFSETQ. The CDR3 here is CASSGPTSGANVLTF. The CDR3 nucleotides read TGCGCCAGCAGCGGACCGACCTCTGGGGCCAACGTCCTGACTTTC.

V gene TRBV10-3 combines with J gene TRBJ2-5; TRBD2 is a possible D gene (6 bases). CDR1 and CDR2 (germline): ENHRY, SYGVKD. The CDR3 contains 13 residues. Trimming cost V 4 bases and J 5 bases, with 11 bases left between them. The CDR3: CAISVGGGETQYF. CDR3 DNA sequence: TGTGCCATCAGTGTCGGGGGTGGCGAGACCCAGTACTTC.

The chain links TRBV5-5 to TRBJ2-1, with TRBD2 as a possible D gene (6 bases). Germline V gene lookup returns CDR1 SGHKS and CDR2 YYEKEE (reference sequence). Between the trimmed V and J ends, which lost 4 bases and 8 bases, there was a span of 19 bases. CDR3 length: 15 amino acids. The CDR3 here is CASSKEGPLNYEQFF. In nucleotides, the CDR3 is TGTGCCAGCAGCAAGGAGGGGCCCTTAAACTATGAGCAGTTCTTC. Full variable domain (outside the CDR3, taken from reference TRBV5-5 and TRBJ2-1): DAGVTQSPTHLIKTRGQQVTLRCSPISGHKSVSWYQQVLGQGPQFIFQYYEKEERGRGNFPDRFSARQFPNYSSELNVNALLLGDSALYLCASSKEGPLNYEQFFGPGTRLTVL.

This sequence joins TRBV6-6 and TRBJ2-2; no clear D. Germline loops: CDR1 MNHNY, CDR2 SVGAGI (reference sequence). Between the trimmed V and J ends, which lost 7 bases and 5 bases, there was a span of 14 bases. This CDR3 has 14 amino acids. The CDR3 spells CASIGRAETGELFF. In nucleotides, the CDR3 is TGTGCCAGCATCGGGCGAGCAGAAACCGGGGAGCTGTTTTTT.

V is TRBV20-1 and J is TRBJ1-5, with a weak D call TRBD1 (5 bases). V was cut by 3 bases and J by 4 bases, with 13 bases left in between. CDR1 and CDR2 (germline): DFQATT, SNEGSKA (reference sequence). The CDR3 length is 14 residues. Here the CDR3 DNA reads TGCAGTGCTAGCCAGCAGGGACGTAATCAGCCCCAGCATTTT. It is translated as CSASQQGRNQPQHF.

This chain connects TRBV20-1 to TRBJ1-2; maybe TRBD1 (6 bases). The CDR3 contains 15 residues. The V and J ends lost 6 bases and 1 base respectively, with 18 bases between them. Germline CDR1 is DFQATT and CDR2 is SNEGSKA (reference sequence). In nucleotides, the CDR3 is TGCAGTGCCACGGGGTCCGGACAGAATAACTATGGCTACACCTTC. Its protein is CSATGSGQNNYGYTF.

The CDR3 nucleotides read TGTGCCAGCACAGGGTGGGACACTGAAGCTTTCTTT. The encoded protein is CASTGWDTEAFF. The V gene is TRBV12-3 or TRBV12-4, the J gene TRBJ1-1; TRBD1 is a possible D gene (5 bases). This CDR3 comprises 12 residues. Deletions cut 7 bases from V and 3 bases from J, with 9 bases between.

The chain is built from TRBV7-3 and TRBJ2-1; unclear D gene. V gave up 4 bases and J gave up 0 bases, with 10 bases separating them. The CDR3 loop spans 15 amino acids. CDR1 and CDR2 from the germline V gene are SGHTA and FQGTGA. The CDR3 DNA sequence: TGTGCCAGCAGCTCGGGCCCGAGCTCCTACAATGAGCAGTTCTTC. It yields the protein CASSSGPSSYNEQFF.

The CDR3 spells CASSLWGGDEQYF. CDR3 DNA sequence: TGTGCCAGCAGTTTGTGGGGGGGGGACGAGCAGTACTTC. The chain links TRBV28 to TRBJ2-7, with 7 bases lining up with TRBD2. There are 13 residues in the CDR3. The ends lost 3 bases at V and 5 bases at J; junction bases unmatched: 4. Germline CDR1 reads MDHEN; CDR2 reads SYDVKM.